The next 15 T cell receptor beta chains were all read from a single sample in a study of cytomegalovirus exposure and HLA in healthy donors. The PCR had 60 Vbeta and 13 Jbeta primers. Profiled with immunoSEQ multiplex PCR; TCRdb holds only in-frame clones, not every one. The data show 150,000 to 180,000 clones, nearly 80% seen once. Sequencing was done on a sample of PBMCs. These receptor sequences come from a man aged 25 to 45 in good health and CMV-seropositive.

The chain joins TRBV28 to TRBJ1-1; D is unclear. CDR3 size: 14 residues. Per the germline V gene, CDR1 is MDHEN and CDR2 is SYDVKM. Trimming pared 6 bases from V and 1 base from J, leaving 12 bases between. This CDR3 reads CASRQTRSNTEAFF. The CDR3, as DNA: TGTGCCAGCAGACAGACCAGGTCGAACACTGAAGCTTTCTTT. Complete variable domain (other parts from reference TRBV28 and TRBJ1-1): DVKVTQSSRYLVKRTGEKVFLECVQDMDHENMFWYRQDPGLGLRLIYFSYDVKMKEKGDIPEGYSVSREKKERFSLILESASTNQTSMYLCASRQTRSNTEAFFGQGTRLTVV.

This clone was picked up a small number of times. The chain carries TRBV21-1 and TRBJ2-5; the D call of TRBD1 is as the table states it, not checked on the DNA. TRBV21-1 is recorded as a pseudogene. This CDR3 is built from 13 residues. The CDR3 sequence: CASSTGQKETQYF. The CDR3 DNA reads as TGTGCCAGCAGCACGGGACAGAAAGAGACCCAGTACTTC.

The chain recombines TRBV11-2 with TRBJ1-5; 7 nucleotides agree with TRBD1. The CDR3 totals 15 residues. From germline, CDR1 is SGHAT and CDR2 FQNNGV. V was clipped by 5 bases and J by 4 bases; unmatched bases: 8. In DNA, the CDR3 is TGTGCCAGCAGCCCAGGGGACAGTCAGAATCAGCCCCAGCATTTT. Protein product: CASSPGDSQNQPQHF.

This clone was found a few times. This chain links TRBV4-2 with TRBJ2-7; D perhaps matches TRBD2 (6 bases). The germline V gene encodes CDR1 LGHNA and CDR2 YNFKEQ. V lost 1 base and J lost 2, with 9 bases in between. The CDR3 sequence is 14 residues long. The DNA for the CDR3 is TGTGCCAGCAGCCAAGTTCGGGGGACCTACGAGCAGTACTTC. This codes for CASSQVRGTYEQYF.

Regarding this clone: The sample contains more than one DNA sequence encoding this CDR3. This rearrangement joins TRBV28 to TRBJ2-5; 9 bases are shared with TRBD2. The CDR3 runs to 13 residues. J was trimmed by 5 bases and V by 6 bases; bases with no gene match: 4. Germline V CDR1 and CDR2: MDHEN, SYDVKM. The CDR3 spells CASRIAGEETQYF. CDR3 bases: TGTGCCAGCAGAATAGCGGGAGAGGAGACCCAGTACTTC.

The chain couples TRBV2 to TRBJ2-7; 10 nucleotides match TRBD1. This CDR3 has 14 amino acids. V shed 6 bases and J 2 bases; nucleotides not matched to a gene: 4. The germline gives CDR1 SNHLY, CDR2 FYNNEI. The CDR3 DNA sequence: TGTGCCAGCAGGGGGGACAGGGGAGCCTACGAGCAGTACTTC. Translated, it gives CASRGDRGAYEQYF.

The chain has TRBV5-6 and TRBJ1-4; no clear D. The germline V gene encodes CDR1 SGHDT and CDR2 YYEEEE. This CDR3 has 14 residues. Trimming removed 3 bases at V and 4 bases at J, with 10 bases between. Here the CDR3 DNA reads TGTGCCAGCAGCTCTGCGTTACGTAATGAAAAACTGTTTTTT. Translating it yields CASSSALRNEKLFF.

The J gene is TRBJ1-1, the V gene TRBV10-3; no clear D. The ends were cut back, 10 bases at V and 5 bases at J, with 11 bases in the middle. Germline values: CDR1 ENHRY, CDR2 SYGVKD. The CDR3 contains 11 residues. CDR3 protein: CATRLETEAFF. DNA for the CDR3: TGTGCCACCCGCCTTGAGACTGAAGCTTTCTTT.

The chain employs TRBV7-9 and TRBJ2-1; TRBD2 agrees at 12 bases. Per the germline V gene, CDR1 is SEHNR and CDR2 is FQNEAQ (reference sequence). The V gene end was trimmed by 5 bases and the J gene end by 0 bases; junction bases not matched to a gene: 8. CDR3 length: 18 residues. For the CDR3, the DNA is TGTGCCAGCAGCCCAGGGACTAGCGGGTCGAGCTCCTACAATGAGCAGTTCTTC. Amino acid sequence: CASSPGTSGSSSYNEQFF. Combining the CDR3 with reference TRBV7-9 and TRBJ2-1 gives the whole variable domain DTGVSQNPRHKITKRGQNVTFRCDPISEHNRLYWYRQTLGQGPEFLTYFQNEAQLEKSRLLSDRFSAERPKGSFSTLEIQRTEQGDSAMYLCASSPGTSGSSSYNEQFFGPGTRLTVL.

This clone appeared once. The genes are TRBV7-3 and TRBJ2-3, with D uncertain. Looked up from germline, CDR1 is SGHTA and CDR2 is FQGTGA. The CDR3 extends over 13 amino acids. Trimming took off 5 bases at V and 4 bases at J, with 10 bases between the two ends. The CDR3 region is CASSAPEADTQYF. The CDR3 DNA reads as TGTGCCAGCAGCGCCCCAGAGGCAGATACGCAGTATTTT.

V and J are TRBV10-1 and TRBJ1-4; the D is unclear. Germline V gives CDR1 WNHNN, CDR2 SYGVQD (reference sequence). The CDR3 length is 14 residues. Trimming left V 8 bases short and J 2 bases short, with 12 bases between. CDR3 bases: TGCGCCAGCGGTCCGGGCGGGACTAATGAAAAACTGTTTTTT. It codes for CASGPGGTNEKLFF.

This chain joins TRBV2 and TRBJ2-3; 8 positions agree with TRBD2. CDR1 SNHLY and CDR2 FYNNEI come from the germline V gene. The trim removed 6 bases at V and 2 bases at J, leaving 10 bases unmatched. The CDR3 has 16 amino acids. CDR3 DNA: TGTGCCAGCAGGGTTAGCGGGATCGAAGCCACAGATACGCAGTATTTT. This sequence encodes CASRVSGIEATDTQYF.

The rearrangement joins TRBV5-1 to TRBJ2-3; maybe TRBD1 (6 bases). V lost 0 bases, J lost 0 bases, and 8 bases lay in between. Looked up from germline, CDR1 is SGHRS and CDR2 is YFSETQ. This CDR3 has 15 residues. CDR3 DNA sequence: TGCGCCAGCAGCTTGGGACAGGCTAGCACAGATACGCAGTATTTT. Its protein product is CASSLGQASTDTQYF.

About this clone: This CDR3 is also generated by other DNA sequences in the sample. The chain recombines TRBV30 with TRBJ2-3; no reliable D call. Between the trimmed V and J ends, which lost 5 bases and 5 bases, there was a span of 5 bases. CDR1 GTSNPN and CDR2 SVGIG come from the germline V gene (reference sequence). CDR3 length equals 10 residues. CDR3 sequence (DNA): TGTGCCTGGGGCAGAGATACGCAGTATTTT. It codes for CAWGRDTQYF.

This rearrangement joins TRBV9 to TRBJ2-1; 7 bases are shared with TRBD2. The CDR3 is 17 residues long. Germline V gene data show CDR1 as SGDLS and CDR2 as YYNGEE. J gave up 6 bases and V 0 bases, and 12 bases lay outside the gene matches. CDR3 region: CASSVGVRGGASNEQFF. The CDR3 DNA is TGTGCCAGCAGCGTAGGAGTGAGGGGAGGGGCAAGCAATGAGCAGTTCTTC.